These T cell receptor beta chains were read from a single sample in a study of blood T cell repertoires in COVID-19. The assay was immunoSEQ multiplex PCR, and TCRdb's table has in-frame clones only and misses some. The sample holds about 190,000 clones, less than 80% seen once. The specimen sequenced was peripheral blood. These receptors came from a man aged 50-60 years who had recovered from COVID-19. CDR3s include the opening cysteine and the closing phenylalanine or tryptophan. The D gene is left open where the match is weak. Rows give clone size only sometimes, using once, few, many, or a class for an expanded clone.

J: TRBJ1-5
size: NA
V: TRBV5-1
D: NA
DNA: TGCGCCAGCAGCTTGGAGGGGGAGTCTCAGCCCCAGCATTTT
CDR3: CASSLEGESQPQHF

J: TRBJ2-7
size: few
V: TRBV10-3
D: TRBD1
DNA: TGTGCCATCAGTGAGTCTTTGAGGACAGGGTCGTGGGAGCAGTACTTC
CDR3: CAISESLRTGSWEQYF

J: TRBJ2-1
size: few
V: TRBV7-6
D: TRBD2
DNA: TGTGCCAGCAGTCAACCGTGGACTAGCGGGATTCGGCAGTTCTTC
CDR3: CASSQPWTSGIRQFF

J: TRBJ2-1
size: NA
V: TRBV27
D: NA
DNA: TGTGCCAGCAGCATAATGGCCGGGGGGCACAATGAGCAGTTCTTC
CDR3: CASSIMAGGHNEQFF

J: TRBJ1-4
size: NA
V: TRBV19
D: TRBD1
DNA: TGTGCCAGTATACGTCAGGGGGCTCTAGGGGAAAAACTGTTTTTT
CDR3: CASIRQGALGEKLFF

J: TRBJ1-5
size: NA
V: TRBV28
D: TRBD1
DNA: TGTGCCGGCCAGGGGGGCGCGAGCAATCAGCCCCAGCATTTT
CDR3: CAGQGGASNQPQHF

J: TRBJ2-7
size: NA
V: TRBV13
D: TRBD2
DNA: TGTGCCAGCAGCGGGTCTGTGACTAGCGGGAGGGCCGGGGGCAGGTACGAGCAGTACTTC
CDR3: CASSGSVTSGRAGGRYEQYF

J: TRBJ1-2
size: NA
V: TRBV25-1
D: NA
DNA: TGTGCCAGCTCCGGGGTGGCGCAGGGGTCCTATGGCTACACCTTC
CDR3: CASSGVAQGSYGYTF

J: TRBJ1-2
size: many
V: TRBV30
D: NA
DNA: TGTGCCTGTGGCCCTAACAGGGCTTATGGCTACACCTTC
CDR3: CACGPNRAYGYTF

J: TRBJ2-1
size: NA
V: TRBV19
D: NA
DNA: TGTGCCAGTAGTATCTCGGGGTACAATGAGCAGTTCTTC
CDR3: CASSISGYNEQFF

J: TRBJ2-3
size: NA
V: TRBV5-1
D: TRBD2
DNA: TGCGCCAGCAGCCATTGGACTAGCGGGCCTACAGATACGCAGTATTTT
CDR3: CASSHWTSGPTDTQYF

J: TRBJ2-2
size: NA
V: TRBV5-1
D: NA
DNA: TGCGCCAGCACAGGGCAACCAACGAACACCGGGGAGCTGTTTTTT
CDR3: CASTGQPTNTGELFF

J: TRBJ2-1
size: NA
V: TRBV7-3
D: TRBD2
DNA: TGTGCCAGCAGCACCACTAGCGGGAGGCCAGTAAATGAGCAGTTCTTC
CDR3: CASSTTSGRPVNEQFF

J: TRBJ2-7
size: NA
V: TRBV5-1
D: NA
DNA: TGCGCCAGCCGCCGGGGGCGGGAGTCCGACGAGCAGTACTTC
CDR3: CASRRGRESDEQYF

J: TRBJ2-1
size: NA
V: TRBV7-6
D: TRBD2
DNA: TGTGCCAGCAGCCCTCCACTAGCGGGAGGACGCAATGAGCAGTTCTTC
CDR3: CASSPPLAGGRNEQFF

J: TRBJ2-5
size: NA
V: TRBV7-2
D: NA
DNA: TGTGCCAGCAGCCCCACGGTACGAGCGGGTTTGGTTATACGAGAGACCCAGTACTTC
CDR3: CASSPTVRAGLVIRETQYF

J: TRBJ2-1
size: NA
V: TRBV27
D: TRBD2
DNA: TGTGCCAGTGGGCGGACCGGGACTAGCCCGTTCTTC
CDR3: CASGRTGTSPFF

J: TRBJ1-6
size: NA
V: TRBV9
D: TRBD1
DNA: TGTGCCAGCAGGGTTCCCAGGGGGCGTTCGAATTCACCCCTCCACTTT
CDR3: CASRVPRGRSNSPLHF

J: TRBJ2-2
size: NA
V: TRBV4-3
D: NA
DNA: TGCGCCAGCAGCCGTAACGGGGAGCTGTTTTTT
CDR3: CASSRNGELFF

J: TRBJ2-1
size: once
V: TRBV14
D: TRBD2
DNA: TGTGCCAGCAGCCGTGGACTAGCGGGAGGTTTGGATGAGCAGTTCTTC
CDR3: CASSRGLAGGLDEQFF

J: TRBJ2-1
size: once
V: TRBV10-3
D: NA
DNA: TGTGCCATCAGTGAGCCCGGGAATGCGGGAAGCTCCTACAATGAGCAGTTCTTC
CDR3: CAISEPGNAGSSYNEQFF

J: TRBJ1-1
size: NA
V: TRBV7-2
D: NA
DNA: TGTGCCAGCAGCTTAGCGCGAAGCGGGAACACTGAAGCTTTCTTT
CDR3: CASSLARSGNTEAFF

J: TRBJ1-1
size: NA
V: TRBV6-5
D: TRBD1
DNA: TGTGCCAGCATTAGGACAGGAATGAACACTGAAGCTTTCTTT
CDR3: CASIRTGMNTEAFF

J: TRBJ1-1
size: NA
V: TRBV3-1/TRBV3-2
D: NA
DNA: TGTGCCAGCAGCCAAGAAGGGGGGGGGACATATCACACTGAAGCTTTCTTT
CDR3: CASSQEGGGTYHTEAFF

J: TRBJ2-1
size: NA
V: TRBV9
D: NA
DNA: TGTGCCAGCAGCGTAACGTCTAGCGATGAGCAGTTCTTC
CDR3: CASSVTSSDEQFF

J: TRBJ1-2
size: NA
V: TRBV11-2
D: TRBD1
DNA: TGTGCCAGCTCATCCGACAGGGTGACCTATGGCTACACCTTC
CDR3: CASSSDRVTYGYTF

J: TRBJ1-3
size: NA
V: TRBV19
D: NA
DNA: TGTGCCAGCGATGACAGGAGGATTGGAAACACCATATATTTT
CDR3: CASDDRRIGNTIYF

J: TRBJ2-1
size: NA
V: TRBV4-1
D: TRBD2
DNA: TGCGCCAGCAGCCTGCCCATGCTAGCGGACGGGCAGTTCTTC
CDR3: CASSLPMLADGQFF

J: TRBJ2-3
size: NA
V: TRBV12-5
D: NA
DNA: TGTGCTAGTGGTTTTATTATTTCTCGAGGGAGCAACACAGATACGCAGTATTTT
CDR3: CASGFIISRGSNTDTQYF

J: TRBJ2-3
size: NA
V: TRBV24-1
D: TRBD1
DNA: TGTGCCACCAGTGATTCCCAGACAGGGGGGGATACGCAGTATTTT
CDR3: CATSDSQTGGDTQYF

J: TRBJ1-6
size: NA
V: TRBV27
D: NA
DNA: TGTGCCAGCAGTTTAGCAGGAAGTTCACCCCTCCACTTT
CDR3: CASSLAGSSPLHF

J: TRBJ2-2
size: once
V: TRBV24-1
D: TRBD2
DNA: TGTGCCACCAGTGATCCCACCACTAGCGGGACCCTTCCCGGGGAGCTGTTTTTT
CDR3: CATSDPTTSGTLPGELFF

J: TRBJ2-5
size: NA
V: TRBV12-5
D: NA
DNA: TGTGCTAGTGGTTTGTGGCCGATAGAGACCCAGTACTTC
CDR3: CASGLWPIETQYF

J: TRBJ1-1
size: NA
V: TRBV6-1
D: NA
DNA: TGTGCCAGCAGTGAACACAGCAGGGGAGAAGCTTTCTTT
CDR3: CASSEHSRGEAFF

J: TRBJ2-1
size: NA
V: TRBV30
D: TRBD1
DNA: TGTGCCTGGAGTGTTCTACAGGGGGCTCGAAATGAGCAGTTCTTC
CDR3: CAWSVLQGARNEQFF

J: TRBJ2-2
size: NA
V: TRBV15
D: NA
DNA: TGTGCCACCAGCAGAGCCGGGTCCGGGGAGCTGTTTTTT
CDR3: CATSRAGSGELFF

J: TRBJ2-2
size: NA
V: TRBV18
D: TRBD1
DNA: TGTGCCAGCTCACCAAGGGACAGGGGAAACACCGGGGAGCTGTTTTTT
CDR3: CASSPRDRGNTGELFF

J: TRBJ1-2
size: NA
V: TRBV27
D: NA
DNA: TGTGCCAGCAGTTATATTGATGGCTACACCTTC
CDR3: CASSYIDGYTF

J: TRBJ2-3
size: NA
V: TRBV6-6
D: NA
DNA: TGTGCCAGCAGTTACGACGGACAAAGCACAGATACGCAGTATTTT
CDR3: CASSYDGQSTDTQYF